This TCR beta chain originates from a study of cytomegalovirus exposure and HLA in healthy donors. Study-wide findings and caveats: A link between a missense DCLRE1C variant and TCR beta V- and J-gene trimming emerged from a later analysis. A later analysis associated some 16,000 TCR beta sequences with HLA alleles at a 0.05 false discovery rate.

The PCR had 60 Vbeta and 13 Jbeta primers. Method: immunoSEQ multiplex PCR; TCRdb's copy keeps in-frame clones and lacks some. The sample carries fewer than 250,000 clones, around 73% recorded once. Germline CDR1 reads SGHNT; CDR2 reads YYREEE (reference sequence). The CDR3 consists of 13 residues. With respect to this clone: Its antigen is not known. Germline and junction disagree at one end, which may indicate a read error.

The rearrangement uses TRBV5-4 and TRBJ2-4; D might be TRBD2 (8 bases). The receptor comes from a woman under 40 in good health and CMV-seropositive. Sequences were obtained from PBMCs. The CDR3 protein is CASSRGGSTGGDF. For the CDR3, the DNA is TGTGCCAGCAGCAGAGGGGGCTCTACGGGAGGGGACTTC.